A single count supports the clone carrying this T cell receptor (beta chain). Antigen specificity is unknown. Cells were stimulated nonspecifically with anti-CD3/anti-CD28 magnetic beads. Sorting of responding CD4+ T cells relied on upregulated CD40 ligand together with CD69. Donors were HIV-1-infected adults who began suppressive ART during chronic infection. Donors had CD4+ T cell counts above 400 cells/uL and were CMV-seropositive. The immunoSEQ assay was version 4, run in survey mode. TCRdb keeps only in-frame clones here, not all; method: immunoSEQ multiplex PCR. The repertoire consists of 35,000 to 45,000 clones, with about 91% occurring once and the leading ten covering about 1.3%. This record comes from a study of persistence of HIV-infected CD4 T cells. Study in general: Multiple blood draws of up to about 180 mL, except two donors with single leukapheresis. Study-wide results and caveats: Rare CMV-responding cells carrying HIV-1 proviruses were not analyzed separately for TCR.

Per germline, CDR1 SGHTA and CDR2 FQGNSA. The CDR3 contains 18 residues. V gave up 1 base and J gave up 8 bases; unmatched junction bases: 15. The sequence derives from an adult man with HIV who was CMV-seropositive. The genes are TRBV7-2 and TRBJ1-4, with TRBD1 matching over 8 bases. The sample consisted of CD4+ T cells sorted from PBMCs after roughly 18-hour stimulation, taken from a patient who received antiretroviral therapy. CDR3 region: CASSLVPKSTGEKEKLFF. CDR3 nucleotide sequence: TGTGCCAGCAGCTTAGTCCCTAAGTCGACAGGGGAGAAAGAAAAACTGTTTTTT.